This note documents a single T cell receptor (beta chain) sequence. The junction does not match germline at one end; this may be a read error. With a J-beta primer mix and a sample-barcoded 5' primer, a second PCR ran roughly 6 to 12 cycles. TCRdb redid the calling of the 5' RACE reads with MiXCR, one entry per CDR3 protein. The sample consists of hundreds of thousands of distinct CDR3 sequences, around 41% of them appearing once. This entry comes from a study of blood T cells in healthy people across ages. This receptor was taken from a man aged 80 or over in good health. The sequencing sample was made of blood.

The CDR3 bases are TGCAGCGCTGAATTGGCTGGTGAAAGACTGTTTTTT. Its protein product is CSAELAGERLFF. This chain uses TRBV29-1 with TRBJ1-4; D not resolved. The CDR3 runs to 12 residues. The germline gives CDR1 SQVTM, CDR2 ANQGSEA.